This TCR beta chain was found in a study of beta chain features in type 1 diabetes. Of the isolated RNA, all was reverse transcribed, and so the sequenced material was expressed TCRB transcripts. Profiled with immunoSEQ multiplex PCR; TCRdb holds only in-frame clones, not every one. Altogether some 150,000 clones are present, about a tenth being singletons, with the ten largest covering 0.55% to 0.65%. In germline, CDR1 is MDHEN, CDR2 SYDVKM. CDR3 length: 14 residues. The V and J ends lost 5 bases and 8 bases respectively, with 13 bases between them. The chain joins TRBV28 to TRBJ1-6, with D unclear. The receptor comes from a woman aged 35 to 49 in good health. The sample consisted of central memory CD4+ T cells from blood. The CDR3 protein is CASSAPLLDSPLHF. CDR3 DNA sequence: TGTGCCAGCAGTGCCCCCCTATTAGATTCACCCCTCCACTTT. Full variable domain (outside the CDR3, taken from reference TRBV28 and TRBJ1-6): DVKVTQSSRYLVKRTGEKVFLECVQDMDHENMFWYRQDPGLGLRLIYFSYDVKMKEKGDIPEGYSVSREKKERFSLILESASTNQTSMYLCASSAPLLDSPLHFGNGTRLTVT.